These T cell receptor beta chains were read from a single sample in a study of T cells after yellow fever vaccination. TCRdb re-analysed the 5' RACE reads in MiXCR, keeping a single row per CDR3 protein. Of some 250,000 distinct CDR3 sequences in the sample, more than 3.5% were seen once. Here the sequenced sample was PBMCs, taken 15 days after the yellow fever booster vaccination. These receptors originate from a young man who received the YFV17D yellow fever vaccine. CDR3s include the opening cysteine and the closing phenylalanine or tryptophan. Fields, in order: CDR3 DNA, CDR3 protein, clone size, D gene, V gene, J gene. D genes are given only for firm matches. Expanded clones are given a class, and other clones once, few, many or no size at all.

TGTGCCAGCAGTTTTGGTGGGACGGTAAACACTGAAGCTTTCTTT,CASSFGGTVNTEAFF,many,NA,TRBV12-3/TRBV12-4,TRBJ1-1
TGCAGTGCTAGGGTGTCAGGGGATCAGCCCCAGCATTTT,CSARVSGDQPQHF,many,NA,TRBV20-1,TRBJ1-5
TGCGCCAGCAGCTTGGAGGCAGGGGGCGGCGAGCAGTACTTC,CASSLEAGGGEQYF,many,TRBD1,TRBV5-1,TRBJ2-7
TGCAGTGCTAGAGATTCTAGCGGGGGGGGCTCCTACGAGCAGTACTTC,CSARDSSGGGSYEQYF,many,TRBD2,TRBV20-1,TRBJ2-7
TGCGCCAGCAGCTTGGGCAGGGGCAATTCACCCCTCCACTTT,CASSLGRGNSPLHF,many,NA,TRBV5-1,TRBJ1-6
TGTGCCAGCTTCGATCCGGCTAGCGGACCTATTAACGTCTTC,CASFDPASGPINVF,many,TRBD2,TRBV18,TRBJ2-1
TGTGCCAGCAGAAGACGCTCCTTGAATTCACCCCTCCACTTT,CASRRRSLNSPLHF,many,NA,TRBV2,TRBJ1-6
TGTGCCAGCAGTGGCCGGACTAGCGGGGGGGGTTGGGAGCAGTTCTTC,CASSGRTSGGGWEQFF,many,TRBD2,TRBV12-3/TRBV12-4,TRBJ2-1
TGTGCCAGCATGGGGCTGAGGGCATCTGGAAACACCATATATTTT,CASMGLRASGNTIYF,many,NA,TRBV6-2/TRBV6-3,TRBJ1-3
TGTGCCTGGAGTGTAGGACAGAAACGCTATGGCTACACCTTC,CAWSVGQKRYGYTF,many,NA,TRBV30,TRBJ1-2
TGTGCCAGCAGCGGAGAAGTAGGCACTGAAGCTTTCTTT,CASSGEVGTEAFF,many,NA,TRBV7-9,TRBJ1-1
TGTGCCAGCAGCTTATACTCCTCCGCTGTTGGTGAGCAGTTCTTC,CASSLYSSAVGEQFF,many,NA,TRBV7-3,TRBJ2-1
TGTGCCAGCAGGACAGGCTCTCAGCCCCAGCATTTT,CASRTGSQPQHF,many,NA,TRBV6-2/TRBV6-3,TRBJ1-5
TGTGCCAGCAGTGAGGAAGGACAGGGGGATGATGAGCAGTTCTTC,CASSEEGQGDDEQFF,NA,TRBD1,TRBV2,TRBJ2-1
TGTGCCATCAGTGAGTCGAAAACCCAAGGTGAAAAACTGTTTTTT,CAISESKTQGEKLFF,NA,NA,TRBV10-3,TRBJ1-4
TGTGCCAGCAGTTTAATGGAAGAGCAGTTCTTC,CASSLMEEQFF,NA,NA,TRBV12-3/TRBV12-4,TRBJ2-1
TGCAGTGCTAGAGGGGGGGTTAAGAACACTGAAGCTTTCTTT,CSARGGVKNTEAFF,many,NA,TRBV20-1,TRBJ1-1
TGTGCCAGCAGTTACTCGGGTACCCCAAACTATGGCTACACCTTC,CASSYSGTPNYGYTF,many,NA,TRBV6-5,TRBJ1-2
TGCAGTGCTAGAGCGGGGCCCCTCTATGGCTACACCTTC,CSARAGPLYGYTF,many,NA,TRBV20-1,TRBJ1-2
TGTGCCAGCAGCTTAGACCAGTTAAACTATGGCTACACCTTC,CASSLDQLNYGYTF,many,NA,TRBV7-6,TRBJ1-2
TGTGCCAGCAGCTCAAGGCCTAGCGGGTCGTACAATGAGCAGTTCTTC,CASSSRPSGSYNEQFF,many,TRBD2,TRBV7-6,TRBJ2-1
TGCGCCAGCAGCCCCACGACAGGGGGCAGCGAAAAACTGTTTTTT,CASSPTTGGSEKLFF,many,TRBD1,TRBV5-1,TRBJ1-4
TGTGCCAGCAGCACCTGGACTAGCGGGGGGGCGGTCGAGCAGTACTTC,CASSTWTSGGAVEQYF,many,TRBD2,TRBV3-1,TRBJ2-7